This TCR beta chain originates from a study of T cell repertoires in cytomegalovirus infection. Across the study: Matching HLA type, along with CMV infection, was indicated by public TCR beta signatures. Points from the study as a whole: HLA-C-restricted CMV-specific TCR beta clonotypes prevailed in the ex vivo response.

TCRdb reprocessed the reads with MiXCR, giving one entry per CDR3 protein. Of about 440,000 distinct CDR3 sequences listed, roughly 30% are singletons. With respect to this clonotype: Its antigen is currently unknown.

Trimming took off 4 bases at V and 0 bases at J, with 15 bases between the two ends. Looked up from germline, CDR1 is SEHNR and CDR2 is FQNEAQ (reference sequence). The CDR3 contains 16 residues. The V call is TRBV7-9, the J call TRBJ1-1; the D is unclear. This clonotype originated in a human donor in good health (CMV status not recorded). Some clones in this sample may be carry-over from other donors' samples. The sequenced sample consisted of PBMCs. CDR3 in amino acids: CASSSPPGYLNTEAFF. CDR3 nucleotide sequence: TGTGCCAGCAGCTCCCCTCCCGGTTATTTGAACACTGAAGCTTTCTTT. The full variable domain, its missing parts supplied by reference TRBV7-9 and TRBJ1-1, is DTGVSQNPRHKITKRGQNVTFRCDPISEHNRLYWYRQTLGQGPEFLTYFQNEAQLEKSRLLSDRFSAERPKGSFSTLEIQRTEQGDSAMYLCASSSPPGYLNTEAFFGQGTRLTVV.